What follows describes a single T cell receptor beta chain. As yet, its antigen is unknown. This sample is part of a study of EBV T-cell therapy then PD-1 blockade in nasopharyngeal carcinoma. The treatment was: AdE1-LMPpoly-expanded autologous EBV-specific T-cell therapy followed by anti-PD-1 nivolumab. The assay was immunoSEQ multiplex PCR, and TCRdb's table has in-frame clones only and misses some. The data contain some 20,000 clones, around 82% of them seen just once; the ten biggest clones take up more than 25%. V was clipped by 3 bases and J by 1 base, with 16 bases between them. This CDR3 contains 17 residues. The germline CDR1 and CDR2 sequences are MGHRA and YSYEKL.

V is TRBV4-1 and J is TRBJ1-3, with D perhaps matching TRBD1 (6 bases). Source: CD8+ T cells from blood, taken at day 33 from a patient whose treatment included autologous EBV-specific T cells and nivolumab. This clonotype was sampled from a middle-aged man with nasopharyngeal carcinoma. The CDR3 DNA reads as TGCGCCAGCAGCCAGGGGCCCCACAGGGAATCTGGAAACACCATATATTTT. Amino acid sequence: CASSQGPHRESGNTIYF.